This entry lists 23 T cell receptor beta chains sequenced from one sample in a study of blood T cell repertoires in COVID-19. This table comes from immunoSEQ multiplex PCR, and its TCRdb copy is limited to in-frame clones, with some not included. The sample has fewer than 250,000 clones, around 82% seen once. The sequenced sample was PBMCs or T cells enriched from blood (not recorded which). All receptors come from a woman aged 40 to 49 who had been exposed to COVID-19.

This sequence joins TRBV9 and TRBJ1-2; D uncertain. The CDR3 sequence is 13 residues long. The V and J ends lost 3 bases and 5 bases respectively, with 11 bases between them. In germline, CDR1 is SGDLS, CDR2 YYNGEE. The CDR3 loop reads CASSDPNLYGYTF. The CDR3 DNA is TGTGCCAGCAGCGACCCTAACCTTTATGGCTACACCTTC.

This chain links TRBV19 with TRBJ1-2, with 9 bases identical to TRBD1. Germline loops: CDR1 LNHDA, CDR2 SQIVND (reference sequence). There are 14 residues in the CDR3. Trimming removed 6 bases from V and 8 bases from J; junction bases left unmatched: 10. The CDR3 DNA reads as TGTGCCAGTAGCCCACTAGGGACAGGGAGCGGCTACACCTTC. This sequence encodes CASSPLGTGSGYTF.

The rearrangement joins TRBV5-4 to TRBJ2-3; 14 bases map to TRBD2. V trimming: 5 bases; J trimming: 0 bases; junction bases outside the gene matches: 8. The CDR3 covers 18 residues. CDR1 and CDR2 (germline): SGHNT, YYREEE (reference sequence). CDR3 sequence: CASSPGLAGGGSTDTQYF. Written as DNA, the CDR3 is TGTGCCAGCAGTCCCGGACTAGCGGGGGGAGGAAGCACAGATACGCAGTATTTT.

The gene calls are TRBV4-2 and TRBJ2-2; 7 bases align to TRBD1. The V gene end was trimmed by 1 base and the J gene end by 1 base; junction bases not matched to a gene: 12. The length of the CDR3 is 19 residues. The germline V gene has CDR1 LGHNA and CDR2 YNFKEQ. This CDR3 reads CASSQALGDRALNTGELFF. CDR3 nucleotide sequence: TGTGCCAGCAGCCAAGCTCTTGGTGACAGGGCCCTGAACACCGGGGAGCTGTTTTTT.

The chain uses TRBV6-2 or TRBV6-3 and TRBJ1-5, with D maybe TRBD1 (5 bases). V was trimmed by 5 bases and J by 5 bases, leaving 19 bases between them. The germline V gene has CDR1 MNHEY and CDR2 SVGEGT. The CDR3 sequence is 16 residues long. Here the CDR3 reads CASSAFPGDGDQPQHF. The CDR3 nucleotides are TGTGCCAGCAGTGCCTTCCCGGGGGACGGCGATCAGCCCCAGCATTTT.

V and J are TRBV3-1 (or the pseudogene TRBV3-2) and TRBJ2-1; TRBD2 aligns across 12 bases. The CDR3 length is 17 residues. CDR1 is LGHDT, CDR2 YNNKEL, per germline (reference sequence). The V and J ends lost 0 bases and 7 bases, in that order; junction bases with no gene match: 7. The CDR3 sequence is CASSQEVGLAGRNEQFF. The DNA of the CDR3 is TGTGCCAGCAGCCAAGAGGTCGGACTAGCGGGACGAAATGAGCAGTTCTTC.

The CDR3 loop is CSANVGGTQYF. DNA of the CDR3: TGCAGTGCCAACGTGGGGGGGACCCAGTACTTC. The chain combines TRBV20-1 with TRBJ2-5, with D possibly TRBD2 on 6 matching bases. Trimming took off 6 bases at V and 7 bases at J, with 12 bases between the two ends. CDR1 and CDR2 from the germline V gene are DFQATT and SNEGSKA (reference sequence). CDR3 size: 11 residues.

The chain links TRBV5-1 to TRBJ1-3, with D possibly being TRBD1 (5 bases). The CDR3 is 14 residues long. CDR1 is SGHRS, CDR2 YFSETQ, per germline. Deletions cut 2 bases from V and 4 bases from J, with 10 bases between. The CDR3 sequence is CASSLGTRGNTIYF. The CDR3 DNA follows: TGCGCCAGCAGCTTAGGGACTCGGGGAAACACCATATATTTT.

This clone was observed a few times. The gene calls are TRBV7-2 and TRBJ1-2; D remains ambiguous. The V gene's germline CDR1 is SGHTA and CDR2 FQGNSA. Trimming stripped 4 bases from V and 7 bases from J, with 19 bases between. This CDR3 comprises 15 residues. For the CDR3, the DNA is TGTGCCAGCAGCTACCCAGTAGGGAGAGGCGGTGGCTACACCTTC. Translated, it gives CASSYPVGRGGGYTF.

The V and J genes are TRBV6-6 and TRBJ1-5; 8 bases align to TRBD1. The germline V gene has CDR1 MNHNY and CDR2 SVGAGI (reference sequence). CDR3 length equals 16 residues. With V trimmed by 2 bases and J by 6 bases, 9 bases remained unmatched. CDR3 nucleotide sequence: TGTGCCAGCAGTTACGAGGCAAACAGGGGGAGTCAGCCCCAGCATTTT. It specifies CASSYEANRGSQPQHF.

The rearrangement links TRBV10-1 to TRBJ2-1; a weak D match, TRBD1 (6 bases). Germline V gene lookup returns CDR1 WNHNN and CDR2 SYGVQD (reference sequence). Deletions cut 4 bases from V and 7 bases from J, with 17 bases between. The CDR3 runs 15 residues. The CDR3 nucleotides are TGCGCCAGCAGTGGCCGGGACACCAGAGGGAATGAGCAGTTCTTC. Protein product: CASSGRDTRGNEQFF.

CDR3 in DNA: TGTGCCAGCAGCGCACAGGGGAAGGTAGGATCCTACGAGCAGTACTTC. Translated: CASSAQGKVGSYEQYF. This chain links TRBV9 with TRBJ2-7; 7 bases match TRBD1. V trimming: 3 bases; J trimming: 1 base; junction bases outside the gene matches: 10. The CDR3 is made up of 16 amino acids. CDR1 SGDLS and CDR2 YYNGEE come from the germline V gene.

This chain links TRBV6-5 with TRBJ2-5, with TRBD2 as a possible D gene (6 bases). V dropped 2 bases and J dropped 5 bases, with 12 bases sitting between them. From germline, CDR1 is MNHEY and CDR2 SVGAGI. The CDR3 length is 14 residues. This CDR3 is CASSYGGKWETQYF. The CDR3 DNA sequence: TGTGCCAGCAGTTACGGAGGGAAATGGGAGACCCAGTACTTC.

The V gene is TRBV12-3 or TRBV12-4, the J gene TRBJ1-2; the D is unclear. The CDR3 has 12 residues. V lost 2 bases and J lost 8, with 9 bases in between. The CDR3 is CASSLHLGGYTF. Written as DNA, the CDR3 is TGTGCCAGCAGTTTACATCTCGGGGGCTACACCTTC.

For this clone: At one of its ends the junction is not consistent with the germline gene, which may arise from a read error. The chain links TRBV4-1 to TRBJ1-2, with 7 bases aligning to TRBD1. From germline, CDR1 is MGHRA and CDR2 YSYEKL. The CDR3 consists of 13 residues. The CDR3 region is CASSQATGYGYTF. The CDR3 DNA is TGCGCCAGCAGTCAAGCGACAGGGTATGGCTACACCTTC.

The chain employs TRBV19 and TRBJ2-2, with D hard to call. This CDR3 spans 13 amino acids. The germline CDR1 and CDR2 sequences are LNHDA and SQIVND (reference sequence). Deletions cut 4 bases from V and 7 bases from J, with 10 bases between. As DNA, the CDR3 is TGTGCCAGTAGTAACACAGTCGGCGGGGAGCTGTTTTTT. This gives the protein CASSNTVGGELFF.

This chain links TRBV18 with TRBJ1-2; D is unresolved. CDR1 is KGHSH and CDR2 is LQKENI in the germline V gene. Trimming shortened V by 3 bases and J by 4 bases, and 12 bases separated the two germline ends. This CDR3 has 14 residues. The CDR3 nucleotides are TGTGCCAGCTCACCCCAGGCAGACGGCTATGGCTACACCTTC. The encoded protein is CASSPQADGYGYTF.

This clone was seen a single time. V usage is TRBV7-6 and J usage is TRBJ2-2; D possibly corresponds to TRBD2 (6 bases). The CDR3 extends over 16 amino acids. Germline loops: CDR1 SGHVS, CDR2 FNYEAQ. The V end lost 5 bases, the J end lost 7 bases, and 20 bases lay between the germline ends. CDR3 amino acids: CASSGGAGDGLGELFF. The CDR3 DNA sequence: TGTGCCAGCAGCGGAGGGGCGGGTGACGGGCTCGGGGAGCTGTTTTTT.

The gene calls are TRBV11-1 and TRBJ1-3, with D possibly matching TRBD1 (5 bases). The CDR3 is 16 residues long. V was cut by 1 base and J by 1 base, with 11 bases left in between. Germline CDR1 and CDR2: SGHAT and FQDESV (reference sequence). The CDR3 DNA is TGTGCCAGCAGCTTAGGGACACACCGGTCTGGAAACACCATATATTTT. Residues: CASSLGTHRSGNTIYF.

In its sample, this clone was seen a few times. The rearrangement links TRBV6-2 or TRBV6-3 to TRBJ2-5; 7 positions agree with TRBD1. Germline CDR1 reads MNHEY; CDR2 reads SVGEGT. V lost 5 bases to trimming and J lost 2 bases; unmatched junction nucleotides: 2. This CDR3 comprises 13 residues. The CDR3 nucleotides read TGTGCCAGCAGTAGGGGACAGCAAGAGACCCAGTACTTC. Amino acids: CASSRGQQETQYF.

The sample holds a few counts of this clone. The chain uses TRBV9 and TRBJ1-4; TRBD1 is a possible D gene (6 bases). Trimming left V 3 bases short and J 7 bases short, with 10 bases between. In germline, CDR1 is SGDLS, CDR2 YYNGEE. The CDR3 length is 13 residues. The chain's CDR3 is CASSGGPGEKLFF. The CDR3 nucleotides read TGTGCCAGCAGCGGGGGGCCAGGTGAAAAACTGTTTTTT. The full variable domain, rest sourced from reference TRBV9 and TRBJ1-4, is DSGVTQTPKHLITATGQRVTLRCSPRSGDLSVYWYQQSLDQGLQFLIQYYNGEERAKGNILERFSAQQFPDLHSELNLSSLELGDSALYFCASSGGPGEKLFFGSGTQLSVL.

The chain carries TRBV5-1 and TRBJ1-2; 7 nucleotides agree with TRBD1. The germline V gene encodes CDR1 SGHRS and CDR2 YFSETQ. The CDR3 length is 14 residues. Trimming took 0 bases from V and 4 from J; bases not matched to a gene: 3. The CDR3 nucleotides are TGCGCCAGCAGCTTGGGGGGACAGCCCTATGGCTACACCTTC. As protein: CASSLGGQPYGYTF. The full variable domain, its missing parts supplied by reference TRBV5-1 and TRBJ1-2, is KAGVTQTPRYLIKTRGQQVTLSCSPISGHRSVSWYQQTPGQGLQFLFEYFSETQRNKGNFPGRFSGRQFSNSRSEMNVSTLELGDSALYLCASSLGGQPYGYTFGSGTRLTVV.

The gene calls are TRBV6-2 or TRBV6-3 and TRBJ1-5; unclear D gene. This CDR3 region has 17 residues. V dropped 0 bases and J dropped 4 bases, with 16 bases sitting between them. From germline, CDR1 is MNHEY and CDR2 SVGEGT. CDR3 amino acids: CASSYSSGELRNQPQHF. As DNA, the CDR3 is TGTGCCAGCAGTTACTCTAGCGGGGAGTTAAGGAATCAGCCCCAGCATTTT.